This note documents a single T cell receptor (beta chain) sequence. Other nucleotide sequences from this sample produce the same CDR3. This sample stems from a study of shared T cell receptors in the human thymus. Clones were sequenced by immunoSEQ multiplex PCR, and TCRdb holds only the in-frame ones, with some missing. The sample contains roughly 710,000 clones, around 85% of which appear only once. Separately, the same data were catalogued under a study of human thymus T cells. That publication notes: What related research reported was that thymic repertoires overlapped highly among unrelated individuals.

The sequence was collected from a girl in the first two years of life with a congenital heart defect. Sequenced sample: thymocytes.

The CDR3 here is CASSPRGYEQFF. Written as DNA, the CDR3 is TGTGCCAGCAGTCCCAGGGGCTATGAGCAGTTCTTC. The V and J genes are TRBV9 and TRBJ2-1, with D perhaps matching TRBD1 (6 bases). Germline values: CDR1 SGDLS, CDR2 YYNGEE. The V and J ends lost 5 bases and 8 bases respectively, with 11 bases between them. There are 12 residues in the CDR3.